The 14 T cell receptor beta chains presented below share a single source sample, sequenced in a study of blood T cells in healthy people across ages. PCR was performed a second time for about 6 to 12 cycles using a sample-barcoded 5' primer and a J-beta primer mix. A single record per CDR3 protein comes from TCRdb applying MiXCR to the 5' RACE reads. The sample gives about 1.5 million distinct CDR3 sequences, 40% to 45% of which show up once; roughly 3.7% is in the top ten. Input material: blood. The receptor set was obtained from a young woman in good health.

The chain is built from TRBV20-1 and TRBJ2-5; 13 nucleotides agree with TRBD2. V trimming: 1 base; J trimming: 6 bases; junction bases outside the gene matches: 2. This CDR3 has 14 amino acids. The germline CDR1 and CDR2 sequences are DFQATT and SNEGSKA (reference sequence). The CDR3 is CSARGTSGSKTQYF. The CDR3 region has the DNA TGCAGTGCTAGAGGGACTAGCGGGAGTAAGACCCAGTACTTC.

The chain has TRBV6-5 and TRBJ2-3; 10 positions match TRBD1. The trim removed 2 bases at V and 4 bases at J, leaving 6 bases unmatched. The CDR3 spans 16 residues. Germline V gives CDR1 MNHEY, CDR2 SVGAGI. For the CDR3, the DNA is TGTGCCAGCAGTTACAGGGACAGGGGTAAATCAGATACGCAGTATTTT. It codes for CASSYRDRGKSDTQYF.

The chain couples TRBV19 to TRBJ2-7; 8 bases fit TRBD1. The CDR3 sequence is 12 residues long. V lost 6 bases, J lost 7 bases, and 5 bases stayed unmatched. CDR1 is LNHDA and CDR2 is SQIVND in the germline V gene (reference sequence). DNA of the CDR3: TGTGCCAGTAGGCAGGGGGCTGAAGAGCAGTACTTC. It yields the protein CASRQGAEEQYF.

This clonotype occurred a few times. The chain has TRBV7-2 and TRBJ2-3; D gene uncertain. This CDR3 has 13 residues. Trimming left V 0 bases short and J 7 bases short, with 8 bases between. Germline-derived CDR1 and CDR2 are SGHTA and FQGNSA. The CDR3 DNA is TGTGCCAGCAGCTTAGCAGGTGGTAATACGCAGTATTTT. Its translation is CASSLAGGNTQYF.

This clonotype was counted a few times. V gene TRBV3-1 combines with J gene TRBJ1-6; D is unclear. Germline loops: CDR1 LGHDT, CDR2 YNNKEL (reference sequence). This CDR3 has 16 residues. V lost 0 bases, J lost 6 bases, and 12 bases lay in between. CDR3 sequence (DNA): TGTGCCAGCAGCCAAGAACTTTTGTTGTTTAATTCACCCCTCCACTTT. Its translation: CASSQELLLFNSPLHF.

V gene TRBV6-2 or TRBV6-3 combines with J gene TRBJ1-1, with 9 bases fitting TRBD1. The CDR3 extends over 15 amino acids. The germline gives CDR1 MNHEY, CDR2 SVGEGT. V was pared by 2 bases and J by 3 bases, with 4 bases of the junction left unmatched. CDR3 in DNA: TGTGCCAGCAGTTACCCCGGGACAGGGTACACTGAAGCTTTCTTT. Translated, it gives CASSYPGTGYTEAFF.

CDR3 region: CASSRVFGTEAFF. DNA for the CDR3: TGTGCCAGTAGTAGGGTCTTCGGCACTGAAGCTTTCTTT. This chain uses TRBV19 with TRBJ1-1, with D unresolved. V was clipped by 4 bases and J by 4 bases, with 10 bases between them. The length of the CDR3 is 13 residues. Per the germline V gene, CDR1 is LNHDA and CDR2 is SQIVND (reference sequence).

Comment on this clonotype: One end of the junction does not line up with germline, which may come from a read error. The chain combines TRBV27 with TRBJ2-7; D uncertain. The CDR3 runs to 14 residues. CDR1 and CDR2 (germline): MNHEY, SMNVEV (reference sequence). In nucleotides, the CDR3 is TGTGTCAGCAGTTTCGGATCCACCACCTACGAGCAGTACTTC. This codes for CVSSFGSTTYEQYF.

The rearrangement joins TRBV12-3 or TRBV12-4 to TRBJ2-5, with a tentative D call TRBD1 (6 bases). The DNA end favors TRBJ2-7, so the J call may be wrong. The CDR3 length is 14 residues. The CDR3: CASSPQTGDYEQYF. The CDR3 nucleotides read TGTGCCAGCAGCCCCCAGACAGGAGACTACGAGCAGTACTTC.

This chain links TRBV30 with TRBJ1-2; D is ambiguous. The V gene's germline CDR1 is GTSNPN and CDR2 SVGIG (reference sequence). CDR3 length equals 14 residues. V shed 5 bases and J shed 0 bases, with 13 bases lying between them. This CDR3 is CAWSGSTPNYGYTF. DNA for the CDR3: TGTGCCTGGTCAGGATCGACCCCTAACTATGGCTACACCTTC.

This rearrangement joins TRBV28 to TRBJ2-1; 9 positions match TRBD1. CDR1 MDHEN and CDR2 SYDVKM come from the germline V gene. The CDR3 consists of 13 residues. V was clipped by 2 bases and J by 9 bases; unmatched bases: 2. The CDR3 nucleotides are TGTGCCAGCAGTTTAGGGACAGGGTTTGAGCAGTTCTTC. Protein product: CASSLGTGFEQFF.

This clonotype was counted many times. The CDR3 DNA sequence: TGCAGCGTTGAGGGGCCGGTTGCTAACTATGGCTACACCTTC. This codes for CSVEGPVANYGYTF. The J gene is TRBJ1-2, the V gene TRBV29-1, with a tentative D call TRBD1 (5 bases). There are 14 residues in the CDR3. V was cut by 3 bases and J by 0 bases, with 11 bases left in between. The V gene's germline CDR1 is SQVTM and CDR2 ANQGSEA.

This clonotype was found a few times. The chain joins TRBV12-3 or TRBV12-4 to TRBJ2-5; 8 nucleotides align to TRBD2. The J call may be faulty, since TRBJ2-7 better matches the DNA end. The CDR3 totals 15 residues. CDR3 bases: TGTGCCAGCAGTTTAGGGGTAGCGGGGACCTACGAGCAGTACTTC. Translating it yields CASSLGVAGTYEQYF.

This clonotype was observed a few times. This chain joins TRBV6-2 or TRBV6-3 and TRBJ2-7; TRBD2 might be the D (5 bases). The CDR3 loop spans 14 amino acids. CDR1 is MNHEY and CDR2 is SVGEGT in the germline V gene. Trimming cost V 7 bases and J 3 bases, with 16 bases left between them. The DNA of the CDR3 is TGTGCCAGCAAGACTACTCACGCTTTCTACGAGCAGTACTTC. Its translation: CASKTTHAFYEQYF.